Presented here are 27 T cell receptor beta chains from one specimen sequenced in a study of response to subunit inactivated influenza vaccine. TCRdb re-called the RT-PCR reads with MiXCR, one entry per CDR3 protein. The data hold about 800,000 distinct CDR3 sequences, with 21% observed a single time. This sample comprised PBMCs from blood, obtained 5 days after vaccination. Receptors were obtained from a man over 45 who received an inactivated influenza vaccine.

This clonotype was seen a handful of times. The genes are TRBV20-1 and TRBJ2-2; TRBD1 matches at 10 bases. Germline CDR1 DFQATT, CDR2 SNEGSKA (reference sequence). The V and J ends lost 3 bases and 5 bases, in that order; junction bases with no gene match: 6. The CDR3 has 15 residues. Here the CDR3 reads CSASRTGGDTGELFF. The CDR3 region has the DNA TGCAGTGCTAGCCGGACAGGGGGAGATACCGGGGAGCTGTTTTTT.

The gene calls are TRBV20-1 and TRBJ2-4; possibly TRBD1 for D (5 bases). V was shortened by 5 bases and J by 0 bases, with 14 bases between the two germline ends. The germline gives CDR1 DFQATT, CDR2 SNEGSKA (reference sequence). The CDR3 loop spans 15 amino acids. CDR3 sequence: CSAFLPQGAKNIQYF. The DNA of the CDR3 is TGCAGTGCTTTTCTCCCCCAGGGAGCCAAAAACATTCAGTACTTC.

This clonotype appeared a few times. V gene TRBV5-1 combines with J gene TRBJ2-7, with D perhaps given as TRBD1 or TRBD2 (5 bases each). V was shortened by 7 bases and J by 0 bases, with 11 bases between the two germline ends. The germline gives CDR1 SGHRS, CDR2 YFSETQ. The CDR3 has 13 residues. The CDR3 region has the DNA TGCGCCAGCCATAATGGGGGCTCCTACGAGCAGTACTTC. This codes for CASHNGGSYEQYF.

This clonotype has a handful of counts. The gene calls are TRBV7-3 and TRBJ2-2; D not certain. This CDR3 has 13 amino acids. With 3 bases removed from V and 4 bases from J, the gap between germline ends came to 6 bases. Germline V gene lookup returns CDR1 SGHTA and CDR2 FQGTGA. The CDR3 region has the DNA TGTGCCAGCAGCTTTTCCAGCACCGGGGAGCTGTTTTTT. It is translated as CASSFSSTGELFF.

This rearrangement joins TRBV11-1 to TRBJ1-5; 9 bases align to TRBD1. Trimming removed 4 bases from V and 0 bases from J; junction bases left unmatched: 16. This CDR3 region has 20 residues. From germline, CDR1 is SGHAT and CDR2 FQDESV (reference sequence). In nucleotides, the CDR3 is TGTGCCAGCAGCTCAGCGGACAGGGGTTGGCCCCCATATAGCAATCAGCCCCAGCATTTT. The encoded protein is CASSSADRGWPPYSNQPQHF.

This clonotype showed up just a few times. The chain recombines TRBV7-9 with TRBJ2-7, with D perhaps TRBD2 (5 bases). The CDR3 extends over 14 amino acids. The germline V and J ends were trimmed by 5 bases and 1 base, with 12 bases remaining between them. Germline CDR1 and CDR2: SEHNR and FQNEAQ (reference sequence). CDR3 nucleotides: TGTGCCAGCAGCACAATCGGGATATCCTACGAGCAGTACTTC. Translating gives CASSTIGISYEQYF.

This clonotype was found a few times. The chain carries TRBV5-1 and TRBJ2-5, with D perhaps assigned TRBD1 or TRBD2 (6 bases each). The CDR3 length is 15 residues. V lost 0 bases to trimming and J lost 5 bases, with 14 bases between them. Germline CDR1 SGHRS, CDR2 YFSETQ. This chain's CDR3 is CASSLGTVSGETQYF. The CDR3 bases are TGCGCCAGCAGCTTGGGGACAGTCAGCGGGGAGACCCAGTACTTC.

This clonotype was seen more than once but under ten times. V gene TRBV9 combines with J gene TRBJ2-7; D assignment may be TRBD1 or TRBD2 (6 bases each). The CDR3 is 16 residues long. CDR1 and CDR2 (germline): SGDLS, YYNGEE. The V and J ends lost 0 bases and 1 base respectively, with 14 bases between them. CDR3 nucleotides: TGTGCCAGCAGCGTAGGAGGGGGGTTCGGTTCCTACGAGCAGTACTTC. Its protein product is CASSVGGGFGSYEQYF.

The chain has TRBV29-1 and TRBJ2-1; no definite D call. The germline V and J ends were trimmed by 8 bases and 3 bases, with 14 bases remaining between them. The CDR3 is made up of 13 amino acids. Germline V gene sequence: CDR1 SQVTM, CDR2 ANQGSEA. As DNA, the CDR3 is TGCAGCACCGGGCAGACCAGCTACAATGAGCAGTTCTTC. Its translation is CSTGQTSYNEQFF.

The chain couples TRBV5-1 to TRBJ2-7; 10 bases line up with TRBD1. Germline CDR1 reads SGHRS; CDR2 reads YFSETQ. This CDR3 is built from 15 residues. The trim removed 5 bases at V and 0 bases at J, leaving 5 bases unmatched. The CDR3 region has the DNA TGCGCCAGCAGTACCGGGACAGGGGCCTCCTACGAGCAGTACTTC. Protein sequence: CASSTGTGASYEQYF.

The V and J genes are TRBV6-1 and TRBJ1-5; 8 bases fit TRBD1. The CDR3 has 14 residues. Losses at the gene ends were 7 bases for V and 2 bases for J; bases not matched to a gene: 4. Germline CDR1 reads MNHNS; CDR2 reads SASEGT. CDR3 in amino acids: CASIGQGGNQPQHF. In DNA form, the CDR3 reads TGTGCCAGCATTGGACAGGGCGGCAATCAGCCCCAGCATTTT.

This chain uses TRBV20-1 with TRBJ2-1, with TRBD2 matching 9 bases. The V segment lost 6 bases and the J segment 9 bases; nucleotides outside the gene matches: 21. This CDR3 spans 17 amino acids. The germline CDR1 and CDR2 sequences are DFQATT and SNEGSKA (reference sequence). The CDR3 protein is CSAPLVGAGGPVGEQFF. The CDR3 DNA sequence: TGCAGTGCCCCGCTTGTCGGGGCGGGAGGGCCGGTTGGTGAGCAGTTCTTC.

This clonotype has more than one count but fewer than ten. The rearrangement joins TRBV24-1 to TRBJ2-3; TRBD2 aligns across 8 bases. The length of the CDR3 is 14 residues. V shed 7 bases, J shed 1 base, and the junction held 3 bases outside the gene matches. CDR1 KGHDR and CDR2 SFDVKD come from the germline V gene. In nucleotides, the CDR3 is TGTGCCACCAGCATGACTAGCGGCACAGATACGCAGTATTTT. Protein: CATSMTSGTDTQYF.

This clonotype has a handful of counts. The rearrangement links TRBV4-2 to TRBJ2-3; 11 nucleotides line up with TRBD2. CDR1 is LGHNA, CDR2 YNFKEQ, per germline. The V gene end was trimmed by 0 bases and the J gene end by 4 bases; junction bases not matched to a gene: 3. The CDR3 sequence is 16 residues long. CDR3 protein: CASSQELAGAPDTQYF. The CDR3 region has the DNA TGTGCCAGCAGCCAAGAACTAGCGGGAGCCCCAGATACGCAGTATTTT.

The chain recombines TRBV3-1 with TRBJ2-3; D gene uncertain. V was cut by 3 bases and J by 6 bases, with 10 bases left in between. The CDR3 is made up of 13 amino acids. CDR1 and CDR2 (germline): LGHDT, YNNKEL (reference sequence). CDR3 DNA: TGTGCCAGCAGCCAGTCGGCGCCGGATACGCAGTATTTT. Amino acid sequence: CASSQSAPDTQYF.

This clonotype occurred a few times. The DNA of the CDR3 is TGCAGCGTTGAATTTTTGCCAGGGATCACTGAAGCTTTCTTT. Protein sequence: CSVEFLPGITEAFF. The rearrangement joins TRBV29-1 to TRBJ1-1; D is possibly TRBD1 (5 bases). Germline lookup yields CDR1 SQVTM and CDR2 ANQGSEA. With 2 bases removed from V and 4 bases from J, the gap between germline ends came to 14 bases. The CDR3 runs 14 residues.

DNA of the CDR3: TGTGCCAGCTTGGGGGACATGATCTCTGGGGCCAACGTCCTGACTTTC. Translating it yields CASLGDMISGANVLTF. The gene calls are TRBV12-3 or TRBV12-4 and TRBJ2-6; D is perhaps TRBD1 (6 bases). The CDR3 extends over 16 amino acids. V lost 8 bases and J lost 0, with 14 bases in between.

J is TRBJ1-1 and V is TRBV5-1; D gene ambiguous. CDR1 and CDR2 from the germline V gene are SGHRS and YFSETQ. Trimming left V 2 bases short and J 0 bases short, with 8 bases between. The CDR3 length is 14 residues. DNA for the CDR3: TGCGCCAGCAGCTTTACGGAGATGAACACTGAAGCTTTCTTT. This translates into CASSFTEMNTEAFF.

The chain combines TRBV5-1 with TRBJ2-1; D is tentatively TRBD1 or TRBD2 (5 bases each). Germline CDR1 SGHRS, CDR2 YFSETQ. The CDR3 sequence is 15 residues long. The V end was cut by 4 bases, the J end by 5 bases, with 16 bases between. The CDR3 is CASSIRDGVDNEQFF. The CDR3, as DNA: TGCGCCAGCAGCATCCGGGACGGAGTAGACAATGAGCAGTTCTTC.

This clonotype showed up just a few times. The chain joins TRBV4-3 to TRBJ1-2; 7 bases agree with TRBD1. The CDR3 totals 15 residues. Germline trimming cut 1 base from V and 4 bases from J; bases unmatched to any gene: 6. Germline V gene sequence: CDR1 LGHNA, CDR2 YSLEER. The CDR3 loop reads CASSQVGTDLYGYTF. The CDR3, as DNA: TGCGCCAGCAGCCAAGTAGGGACAGATCTCTATGGCTACACCTTC.

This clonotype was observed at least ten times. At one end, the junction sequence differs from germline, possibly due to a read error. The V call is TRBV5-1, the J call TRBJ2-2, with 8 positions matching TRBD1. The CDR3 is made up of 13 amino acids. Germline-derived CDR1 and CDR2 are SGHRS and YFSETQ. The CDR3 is CASSLQGAGELFF. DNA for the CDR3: TGTGCCAGCAGTTTACAGGGGGCCGGGGAGCTGTTTTTT.

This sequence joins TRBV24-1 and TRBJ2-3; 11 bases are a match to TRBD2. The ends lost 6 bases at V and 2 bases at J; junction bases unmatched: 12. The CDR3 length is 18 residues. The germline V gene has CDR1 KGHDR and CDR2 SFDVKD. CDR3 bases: TGTGCCACCAGTCAACCCGGTACGACTAGCGGGGACACAGATACGCAGTATTTT. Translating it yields CATSQPGTTSGDTDTQYF.

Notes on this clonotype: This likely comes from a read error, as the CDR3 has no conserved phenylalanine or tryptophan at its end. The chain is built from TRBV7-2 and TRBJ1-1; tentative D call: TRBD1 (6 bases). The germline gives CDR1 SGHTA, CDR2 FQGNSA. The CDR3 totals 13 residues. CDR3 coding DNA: TGTGCCAGCAGTCGGGACACGAACTCTGAAGCTTTCGTT. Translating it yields CASSRDTNSEAFV.

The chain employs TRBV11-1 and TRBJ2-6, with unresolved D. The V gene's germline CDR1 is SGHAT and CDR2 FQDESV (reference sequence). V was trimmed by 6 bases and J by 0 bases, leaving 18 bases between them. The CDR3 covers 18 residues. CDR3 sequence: CASSFPGSTASGANVLTF. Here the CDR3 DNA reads TGTGCCAGCAGTTTCCCGGGCAGTACCGCCTCTGGGGCCAACGTCCTGACTTTC.

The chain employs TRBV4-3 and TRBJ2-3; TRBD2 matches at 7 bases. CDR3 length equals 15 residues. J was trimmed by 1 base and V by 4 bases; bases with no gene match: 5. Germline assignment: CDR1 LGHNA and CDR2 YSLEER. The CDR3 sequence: CASSREAGGTDTQYF. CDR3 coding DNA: TGCGCCAGCAGCCGGGAGGCGGGAGGCACAGATACGCAGTATTTT.

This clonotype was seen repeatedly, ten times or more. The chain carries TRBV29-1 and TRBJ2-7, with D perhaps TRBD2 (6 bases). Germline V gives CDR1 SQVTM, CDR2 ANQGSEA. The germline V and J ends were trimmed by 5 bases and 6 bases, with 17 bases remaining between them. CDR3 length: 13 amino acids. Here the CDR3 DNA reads TGCAGCGTTACTGGACTAAGCCTTTCCGAGCAGTACTTC. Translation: CSVTGLSLSEQYF.

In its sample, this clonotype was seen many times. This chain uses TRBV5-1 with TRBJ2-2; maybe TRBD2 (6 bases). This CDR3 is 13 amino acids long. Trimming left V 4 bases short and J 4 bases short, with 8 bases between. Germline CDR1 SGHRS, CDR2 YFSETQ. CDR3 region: CASSRGGTGELFF. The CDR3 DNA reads TGCGCCAGCAGCCGGGGAGGCACCGGGGAGCTGTTTTTT.